Below are 5 T cell receptor beta chains sequenced from a single sample in a study of T cells after yellow fever vaccination. MiXCR was run by TCRdb on the 5' RACE reads, yielding one entry per CDR3 protein. This repertoire shows nearly 70,000 distinct CDR3 sequences, 6.5% found once; its top ten account for around a third. The source was CD8+ T cells sorted from PBMCs, collected around 45 days after the first yellow fever vaccination. All receptors come from a man younger than 35 who received the YFV17D yellow fever vaccine.

At least ten counts were recorded for this clonotype. This rearrangement joins TRBV7-6 to TRBJ1-4, with TRBD1 as a possible D gene (5 bases). Trimming pared 4 bases from V and 4 bases from J, leaving 10 bases between. CDR1 and CDR2 from the germline V gene are SGHVS and FNYEAQ. The CDR3 contains 14 residues. The CDR3, as DNA: TGTGCCAGCAGCTCCGTGACAGATAATGAAAAACTGTTTTTT. Amino acids: CASSSVTDNEKLFF.

This clonotype has only a few counts. CDR3 protein: CASTNGGNQPQHF. CDR3 nucleotides: TGTGCCAGCACCAACGGGGGGAATCAGCCCCAGCATTTT. This rearrangement joins TRBV12-3 or TRBV12-4 to TRBJ1-5; TRBD1 might be the D (5 bases). V gave up 7 bases and J gave up 4 bases, with 11 bases separating them. The CDR3 totals 13 residues.

This clonotype has a count of ten or more. The V and J genes are TRBV4-1 and TRBJ2-2, with D maybe TRBD1 (6 bases). This CDR3 spans 16 amino acids. Germline CDR1 and CDR2: MGHRA and YSYEKL. Trimming took 2 bases from V and 0 from J, leaving 10 bases between them. The CDR3 nucleotides are TGCGCCAGCAGCCAACCAGGGGCCTCGAACACCGGGGAGCTGTTTTTT. This sequence encodes CASSQPGASNTGELFF.

The J gene is TRBJ2-3, the V gene TRBV14; possibly TRBD2 for D (6 bases). Trimming pared 1 base from V and 0 bases from J, leaving 8 bases between. Looked up from germline, CDR1 is SGHDN and CDR2 is FVKESK. This CDR3 has 15 residues. The CDR3 loop is CASSQGLVSTDTQYF. DNA of the CDR3: TGTGCCAGCAGCCAAGGACTAGTGAGCACAGATACGCAGTATTTT.

V is TRBV4-2 and J is TRBJ1-2, with D unresolved. Between the trimmed V and J ends, which lost 4 bases and 3 bases, there was a span of 15 bases. CDR1 is LGHNA and CDR2 is YNFKEQ in the germline V gene. This CDR3 has 15 amino acids. The CDR3 is CASSPVLPSDYGYTF. The CDR3 DNA is TGTGCCAGCAGCCCGGTCCTGCCCAGCGACTATGGCTACACCTTC.